One and the same sample provided the 27 T cell receptor beta chains below, sequenced in a study of blood T cell repertoires in COVID-19. Data came from immunoSEQ multiplex PCR; TCRdb stores just in-frame clones and leaves some out. The table shows 150,000 or so clones, with less than 90% occurring only once. The sequencing input was peripheral blood. These receptors all stem from a man aged 55 to 69 with acute or convalescent COVID-19.

The chain has TRBV10-2 and TRBJ1-5; D might be TRBD1 (6 bases). The CDR3 has 13 residues. Per the germline V gene, CDR1 is WSHSY and CDR2 is SAAADI. V was clipped by 7 bases and J by 7 bases, with 14 bases between them. The CDR3 DNA reads as TGCGCCAGCAAGGGAGGGGGGGACCAGCCCCAGCATTTT. As protein: CASKGGGDQPQHF.

This rearrangement joins TRBV10-3 to TRBJ1-5; possible D gene TRBD1, 5 bases. The CDR3 length is 14 residues. Trimming took 0 bases from V and 5 from J, leaving 8 bases between them. Per the germline V gene, CDR1 is ENHRY and CDR2 is SYGVKD. The CDR3 DNA reads TGTGCCATCAGTGAGTCCCAGGGCGATCAGCCCCAGCATTTT. Translated, it gives CAISESQGDQPQHF.

This chain uses TRBV5-6 with TRBJ1-2, with D unclear. V lost 4 bases and J lost 7, with 8 bases in between. The V gene's germline CDR1 is SGHDT and CDR2 YYEEEE. The CDR3 has 11 residues. This CDR3 is CASSRGVGYTF. CDR3 bases: TGTGCCAGCAGCCGGGGTGTTGGCTACACCTTC.

The rearrangement joins TRBV19 to TRBJ2-5, with D possibly matching TRBD1 (5 bases). The germline V and J ends were trimmed by 11 bases and 0 bases, with 7 bases remaining between them. The CDR3 is 11 residues long. CDR1 is LNHDA, CDR2 SQIVND, per germline (reference sequence). CDR3 nucleotides: TGTGCCGTGGGGCACCAAGAGACCCAGTACTTC. It is translated as CAVGHQETQYF.

CDR3: CASSSGQDNEKLFF. The CDR3 bases are TGTGCCAGCAGTTCAGGACAGGATAATGAAAAACTGTTTTTT. The rearrangement joins TRBV7-8 to TRBJ1-4, with 7 bases fitting TRBD1. V lost 6 bases, J lost 4 bases, and 5 bases stayed unmatched. Germline loops: CDR1 SGHVS, CDR2 FQNEAQ. The CDR3 is 14 amino acids.

The chain employs TRBV4-1 and TRBJ2-2; TRBD2 is a possible D gene (7 bases). There are 17 residues in the CDR3. V dropped 4 bases and J dropped 1 base, with 16 bases sitting between them. The germline CDR1 and CDR2 sequences are MGHRA and YSYEKL. CDR3: CASSRSTGGLNTGELFF. The CDR3 DNA follows: TGCGCCAGCAGCCGATCGACGGGGGGCCTGAACACCGGGGAGCTGTTTTTT.

The chain carries TRBV11-2 and TRBJ2-1; 10 bases are a match to TRBD2. CDR1 SGHAT and CDR2 FQNNGV come from the germline V gene. The CDR3 extends over 16 amino acids. The V and J ends lost 3 bases and 3 bases, in that order; junction bases with no gene match: 5. CDR3 sequence reads: CASSFTSGVFYNEQFF. CDR3 coding DNA: TGTGCCAGCAGCTTTACTAGCGGGGTCTTCTACAATGAGCAGTTCTTC.

The chain's CDR3 is CAWSEGLNEQFF. DNA for the CDR3: TGTGCCTGGAGCGAAGGACTGAATGAGCAGTTCTTC. V is TRBV30 and J is TRBJ2-1; tentative D call: TRBD2 (5 bases). V dropped 3 bases and J dropped 7 bases, with 10 bases sitting between them. The CDR3 sequence is 12 residues long. Germline CDR1 GTSNPN, CDR2 SVGIG (reference sequence).

The rearrangement links TRBV7-8 to TRBJ1-1; tentative D call: TRBD1 (5 bases). CDR3 length: 16 amino acids. From germline, CDR1 is SGHVS and CDR2 FQNEAQ. V lost 1 base, J lost 1 base, and 13 bases lay in between. CDR3 coding DNA: TGTGCCAGCAGCTTAGGGGTAACGGGGGGGAACACTGAAGCTTTCTTT. This translates into CASSLGVTGGNTEAFF.

The chain couples TRBV5-8 to TRBJ1-1; D gene uncertain. V was clipped by 2 bases and J by 11 bases, with 10 bases between them. Germline V gene data show CDR1 as SGHTS and CDR2 as YDEGEE. The CDR3 covers 11 residues. The CDR3 bases are TGTGCCAGCAGCTTATTGTCCGGGGCTTTCTTT. It encodes CASSLLSGAFF.

This clone was recorded once. V and J are TRBV29-1 and TRBJ1-1; perhaps TRBD1 as D (5 bases). In germline, CDR1 is SQVTM, CDR2 ANQGSEA. The CDR3 runs to 13 residues. Trimming took 4 bases from V and 3 from J, leaving 12 bases between them. Written as DNA, the CDR3 is TGCAGCGTTGTGGGGTTAGGGGACACTGAAGCTTTCTTT. Translation gives CSVVGLGDTEAFF.

This CDR3 is CASYQGTGGPDGYTF. The CDR3 nucleotides read TGTGCCAGCTACCAGGGGACAGGGGGCCCTGATGGCTACACCTTC. This chain uses TRBV6-6 with TRBJ1-2; 12 nucleotides align to TRBD1. CDR3 length equals 15 residues. Germline V gene sequence: CDR1 MNHNY, CDR2 SVGAGI (reference sequence). J was trimmed by 6 bases and V by 8 bases; bases with no gene match: 10.

The count of this clone is one. This chain uses TRBV21-1 with TRBJ2-5; the table names TRBD2, a call not compared with the DNA. TRBV21-1 is a listed pseudogene. The CDR3 sequence is 17 residues long. CDR3 loop: CASSKEMLAGERETQYF. The DNA of the CDR3 is TGTGCCAGCAGCAAAGAGATGCTAGCGGGGGAAAGGGAGACCCAGTACTTC.

This chain connects TRBV5-1 to TRBJ2-3; the D is unclear. V lost 2 bases to trimming and J lost 1 base, with 14 bases between them. The CDR3 runs to 16 residues. Germline V CDR1 and CDR2: SGHRS, YFSETQ. The CDR3 loop is CASSLRSFSGTDTQYF. In DNA, the CDR3 is TGCGCCAGCAGCTTAAGATCCTTCTCAGGCACAGATACGCAGTATTTT.

V gene TRBV24-1 combines with J gene TRBJ2-5; TRBD1 aligns across 7 bases. CDR1 and CDR2 from the germline V gene are KGHDR and SFDVKD. After removal of 7 bases from V and 5 bases from J, the junction contained 12 bases not matched to a gene. The CDR3 runs 15 residues. The CDR3 region has the DNA TGTGCCACCAGGCCTACAGGGGCCTCCAGGGAGACCCAGTACTTC. Translation gives CATRPTGASRETQYF.

The V gene is TRBV24-1, the J gene TRBJ2-1, with 8 bases identical to TRBD2. V dropped 6 bases and J dropped 6; count of bases not matched to a gene: 9. Germline V gene data show CDR1 as KGHDR and CDR2 as SFDVKD. The CDR3 loop spans 15 amino acids. The CDR3 DNA reads as TGTGCCACCAGTTCGTTAGCGGGAAGCCCCAATGAGCAGTTCTTC. This gives the protein CATSSLAGSPNEQFF.

The chain joins TRBV7-2 to TRBJ1-1, with D hard to call. V shed 2 bases and J shed 1 base, with 5 bases lying between them. CDR1 and CDR2 from the germline V gene are SGHTA and FQGNSA. The CDR3 runs to 13 residues. The CDR3 spells CASSLNQNTEAFF. Written as DNA, the CDR3 is TGTGCCAGCAGCTTAAATCAGAACACTGAAGCTTTCTTT.

The count of this clone is one. The J gene is TRBJ2-7, the V gene TRBV9, with TRBD1 matching over 7 bases. Germline CDR1 reads SGDLS; CDR2 reads YYNGEE. This CDR3 spans 14 amino acids. J lost 2 bases, V lost 0 bases, and 2 bases had no gene match. CDR3 sequence (DNA): TGTGCCAGCAGCGTAGGTCAGGGGGCCTACGAGCAGTACTTC. This sequence encodes CASSVGQGAYEQYF.

The chain recombines TRBV2 with TRBJ2-1; the D is unclear. The germline V and J ends were trimmed by 3 bases and 4 bases, with 7 bases remaining between them. Germline CDR1 and CDR2: SNHLY and FYNNEI. The CDR3 loop spans 13 amino acids. CDR3 sequence (DNA): TGTGCCAGCAGTGATCTTCTTTACAATGAGCAGTTCTTC. Residues: CASSDLLYNEQFF.

The chain is built from TRBV5-1 and TRBJ2-5; maybe TRBD2 (5 bases). The CDR3 totals 15 residues. From germline, CDR1 is SGHRS and CDR2 YFSETQ. V lost 2 bases to trimming and J lost 3 bases, with 14 bases between them. CDR3 protein: CASSLSGNPKETQYF. As DNA, the CDR3 is TGCGCCAGCAGCTTATCCGGGAATCCCAAAGAGACCCAGTACTTC.

The V gene is TRBV27, the J gene TRBJ1-5; 11 bases map to TRBD1. J was trimmed by 3 bases and V by 3 bases; bases with no gene match: 1. Germline V gene lookup returns CDR1 MNHEY and CDR2 SMNVEV (reference sequence). The CDR3 is 15 residues long. The CDR3 loop reads CASSLDRGLNQPQHF. CDR3 nucleotides: TGTGCCAGCAGTTTGGACAGGGGGCTCAATCAGCCCCAGCATTTT.

This clone was detected once. V usage is TRBV7-2 and J usage is TRBJ1-3, with no clear D. The CDR3 is 15 residues long. Trimming removed 1 base at V and 0 bases at J, with 7 bases between. Germline loops: CDR1 SGHTA, CDR2 FQGNSA. CDR3 region: CASSLGRSSGNTIYF. CDR3 bases: TGTGCCAGCAGCTTAGGTAGGAGCTCTGGAAACACCATATATTTT.

The chain recombines TRBV3-1 (or the pseudogene TRBV3-2) with TRBJ1-6; a weak D match, TRBD1 (6 bases). CDR3 length: 13 amino acids. The ends were cut back, 4 bases at V and 5 bases at J, with 6 bases in the middle. Germline CDR1 LGHDT, CDR2 YNNKEL (reference sequence). The CDR3 sequence: CASSRDNNSPLHF. CDR3 bases: TGTGCCAGCAGCCGGGACAATAATTCACCCCTCCACTTT.

The chain joins TRBV5-1 to TRBJ1-1; D not resolved. Trimming took off 0 bases at V and 0 bases at J, with 6 bases between the two ends. Germline CDR1 reads SGHRS; CDR2 reads YFSETQ. This CDR3 has 14 amino acids. The CDR3 spells CASSLAQLNTEAFF. The CDR3 DNA reads as TGCGCCAGCAGCTTGGCACAGCTGAACACTGAAGCTTTCTTT.

This clone has just a few counts. The chain uses TRBV28 and TRBJ2-1; maybe TRBD2 (6 bases). The V end was cut by 7 bases, the J end by 4 bases, with 20 bases between. Germline V lookup: CDR1 MDHEN, CDR2 SYDVKM. This CDR3 is built from 16 residues. CDR3 loop: CASTSGGQRAYNEQFF. The CDR3 DNA reads TGTGCCAGCACCTCGGGCGGCCAGCGGGCTTACAATGAGCAGTTCTTC.

V gene TRBV5-1 combines with J gene TRBJ2-1, with 9 bases fitting TRBD2. Germline V CDR1 and CDR2: SGHRS, YFSETQ. The CDR3 runs 15 residues. After removal of 1 base from V and 9 bases from J, the junction contained 8 bases not matched to a gene. The CDR3 DNA reads TGCGCCAGCAGCTTGATGGGCGGGGGGGCAGGTGAGCAGTTCTTC. This translates into CASSLMGGGAGEQFF.

Here the CDR3 DNA reads TGCGCCAGCAGCCTGGGGACAGGGATTCGGGCTTACACTGAAGCTTTCTTT. Protein: CASSLGTGIRAYTEAFF. This sequence joins TRBV5-1 and TRBJ1-1; TRBD1 agrees at 9 bases. Germline-derived CDR1 and CDR2 are SGHRS and YFSETQ. V lost 4 bases to trimming and J lost 3 bases; unmatched junction nucleotides: 13. The CDR3 is 17 residues long.